Shown below are 17 T cell receptor beta chains from a single sample sequenced in a study of molecular identifiers for immune sequencing clone quantification. TCRdb reprocessed the PCR reads via MiXCR and lists one record per CDR3 protein. Here the sample spans approximately 500,000 distinct CDR3 sequences, around 23% being singletons. Sequencing was performed on naive CD8+ T cells from blood, with Jurkat cell RNA spiked in. Subset reported: FACS-sorted CD8+CD4-CCR7+CD45RA+ naive T cells. Receptors were obtained from a human donor in good health. Some libraries in this study had Jurkat cell RNA spiked in.

There are a few counts of this clonotype. The rearrangement joins TRBV19 to TRBJ1-5; 9 bases fit TRBD1. CDR1 is LNHDA, CDR2 SQIVND, per germline (reference sequence). Unmatched junction bases numbered 7, after V lost 5 bases and J lost 2 bases. This CDR3 has 16 residues. In DNA, the CDR3 is TGTGCCAGTAGTGACCCGGACAGGGGAGGCAATCAGCCCCAGCATTTT. Amino acids: CASSDPDRGGNQPQHF.

The sample holds a few counts of this clonotype. The chain combines TRBV10-3 with TRBJ2-7; D is ambiguous. This CDR3 has 13 amino acids. V lost 10 bases, J lost 0 bases, and 13 bases lay in between. Germline V gene data show CDR1 as ENHRY and CDR2 as SYGVKD. For the CDR3, the DNA is TGTGCCACCTCGGGCAGCACCTCCTACGAGCAGTACTTC. Encoded protein: CATSGSTSYEQYF.

This clonotype appeared many times. The chain has TRBV5-4 and TRBJ2-3; 10 positions agree with TRBD2. The CDR3 spans 15 residues. V was clipped by 4 bases and J by 1 base; unmatched bases: 3. Germline V gene sequence: CDR1 SGHNT, CDR2 YYREEE (reference sequence). The CDR3 nucleotides read TGTGCCAGCAGCGCCGGGACTAGCGGCACAGATACGCAGTATTTT. This gives the protein CASSAGTSGTDTQYF.

This clonotype occurred a few times. The chain joins TRBV27 to TRBJ2-2; D ambiguous. The CDR3 spans 12 residues. The V gene's germline CDR1 is MNHEY and CDR2 SMNVEV (reference sequence). Trimming shortened V by 3 bases and J by 6 bases, and 5 bases separated the two germline ends. CDR3 in DNA: TGTGCCAGCAGTTTTATAGCCGGGGAGCTGTTTTTT. Protein sequence: CASSFIAGELFF.

Details on this clonotype: A much larger clone lies a single base off, so this may be a read error. The chain combines TRBV27 with TRBJ2-6, with D possibly being TRBD1 (6 bases). This CDR3 contains 18 residues. The germline CDR1 and CDR2 sequences are MNHEY and SMNVEV (reference sequence). The CDR3, as DNA: TGTGCCAGCAGTGAGTTGACAAGGACAGCCTCTGGGGCCAACGTCCCGACTTTC. This translates into CASSELTRTASGANVPTF.

Of note for this clonotype: An end of the junction does not agree with germline; a read error may underlie this. The rearrangement links TRBV5-3 to TRBJ2-7; the D call may be TRBD1 or TRBD2 (7 bases each). TRBV5-3 belongs to the ORF category, with a function that is uncertain. There are 16 residues in the CDR3. The DNA of the CDR3 is TGTGCCAGCAGCTTGGGAGCAGGGGGGGACTCCTACGAGCAGTACTTC. Translated: CASSLGAGGDSYEQYF.

This clonotype was seen at least ten times. The rearrangement joins TRBV6-5 to TRBJ2-7; D uncertain. Trimming removed 7 bases from V and 4 bases from J, with 14 bases in between. This CDR3 has 13 residues. Germline V CDR1 and CDR2: MNHEY, SVGAGI. CDR3 residues: CASMDPGEYEQYF. In DNA form, the CDR3 reads TGTGCCAGCATGGATCCCGGAGAGTACGAGCAGTACTTC.

This clonotype occurred a few times. The V gene is TRBV7-9, the J gene TRBJ2-5, with 10 bases that match TRBD2. CDR3 length equals 18 residues. Unmatched junction bases numbered 11, after V lost 1 base and J lost 3 bases. Germline loops: CDR1 SEHNR, CDR2 FQNEAQ (reference sequence). The CDR3 DNA sequence: TGTGCCAGCAGCTTAGATCCTAGCGGGAGTCGACCCAAAGAGACCCAGTACTTC. It encodes CASSLDPSGSRPKETQYF.

This clonotype was observed a few times. The chain links TRBV5-5 to TRBJ1-5, with TRBD1 identical over 9 bases. V lost 2 bases, J lost 5 bases, and 11 bases stayed unmatched. This CDR3 is built from 17 residues. Germline V gene data show CDR1 as SGHKS and CDR2 as YYEKEE (reference sequence). CDR3 nucleotides: TGTGCCAGCAGCTTCTTCCCACAGGGGGCGAACGATCAGCCCCAGCATTTT. It specifies CASSFFPQGANDQPQHF.

Concerning this clonotype itself: A much larger clonotype is one base distant, so this may be a read error. The genes are TRBV29-1 and TRBJ2-7; a possible D gene is TRBD1 (5 bases). CDR1 is SQVTM, CDR2 ANQGSEA, per germline. V lost 6 bases and J lost 2, with 11 bases in between. The CDR3 is made up of 12 amino acids. CDR3 region: CSVTDMTYEQYF. Here the CDR3 DNA reads TGCAGCGTCACGGACATGACCTACGAGCAGTACTTC.

This clonotype occurred many times. The rearrangement uses TRBV20-1 and TRBJ1-4; D is possibly TRBD1 (5 bases). CDR1 is DFQATT, CDR2 SNEGSKA, per germline (reference sequence). Between the trimmed V and J ends, which lost 3 bases and 8 bases, there was a span of 13 bases. The CDR3 sequence is 13 residues long. The CDR3 DNA follows: TGCAGTGCTAGTTCTGGGGCTGGAGAAAAACTGTTTTTT. It codes for CSASSGAGEKLFF.

This clonotype has a handful of counts. V gene TRBV11-2 combines with J gene TRBJ2-7; the D is unclear. The V gene's germline CDR1 is SGHAT and CDR2 FQNNGV. CDR3 length: 15 amino acids. V shed 4 bases and J shed 5 bases, with 18 bases lying between them. CDR3 region: CASSYNLDASDEQYF. CDR3 DNA: TGTGCCAGCAGCTACAATTTGGACGCCTCGGACGAGCAGTACTTC.

This clonotype came up many times. The chain couples TRBV23-1 to TRBJ2-5, with unresolved D. TRBV23-1 is annotated as an ORF whose role is uncertain. This CDR3 region has 14 residues. Trimming pared 0 bases from V and 9 bases from J, leaving 14 bases between. The CDR3 sequence is CASSQSGVQRPQYF. CDR3 DNA: TGCGCCAGCAGTCAATCTGGCGTCCAGAGACCCCAGTACTTC.

The V gene is TRBV2, the J gene TRBJ1-6, with D unresolved. V lost 4 bases and J 3 bases, leaving 10 bases between the germline ends. The CDR3 extends over 15 amino acids. Germline CDR1 and CDR2: SNHLY and FYNNEI. The CDR3 nucleotides are TGTGCCAGCAGTGGGTCAGTTGACTATAATTCACCCCTCCACTTT. Protein sequence: CASSGSVDYNSPLHF.

The rearrangement uses TRBV9 and TRBJ2-5; TRBD2 might be the D (6 bases). The length of the CDR3 is 15 residues. The germline V gene encodes CDR1 SGDLS and CDR2 YYNGEE. V was cut by 4 bases and J by 2 bases, with 15 bases left in between. The CDR3 DNA follows: TGTGCCAGCAGCCGCGGGGAAACAGGACAAGAGACCCAGTACTTC. Translated: CASSRGETGQETQYF.

The table lists this clonotype with a few counts. V is TRBV12-3 or TRBV12-4 and J is TRBJ2-5; 7 nucleotides agree with TRBD1. CDR3 size: 12 residues. Unmatched junction bases numbered 6, after V lost 9 bases and J lost 5 bases. The CDR3 DNA is TGTGCCAGTGGGGGACAGTACGAGACCCAGTACTTC. Amino acid sequence: CASGGQYETQYF.

This chain uses TRBV30 with TRBJ2-5; a weak D match, TRBD1 (5 bases). With 6 bases removed from V and 2 bases from J, the gap between germline ends came to 10 bases. Germline assignment: CDR1 GTSNPN and CDR2 SVGIG (reference sequence). CDR3 length: 12 residues. CDR3: CACSTEQETQYF. The CDR3 DNA sequence: TGTGCCTGCTCGACAGAGCAAGAGACCCAGTACTTC.